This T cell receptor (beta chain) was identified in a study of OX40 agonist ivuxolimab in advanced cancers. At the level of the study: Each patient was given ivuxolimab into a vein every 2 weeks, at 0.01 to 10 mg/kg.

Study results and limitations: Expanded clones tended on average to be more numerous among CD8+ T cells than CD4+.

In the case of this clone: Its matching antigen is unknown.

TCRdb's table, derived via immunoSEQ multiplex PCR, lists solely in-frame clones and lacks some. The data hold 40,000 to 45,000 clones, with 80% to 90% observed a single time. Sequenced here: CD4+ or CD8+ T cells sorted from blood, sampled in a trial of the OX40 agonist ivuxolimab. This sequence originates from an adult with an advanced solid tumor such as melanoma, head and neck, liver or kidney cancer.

The CDR3: CASSLSGEGETQYF. In nucleotides, the CDR3 is TGCGCCAGCAGCCTGTCAGGGGAAGGAGAGACCCAGTACTTC. The rearrangement links TRBV5-1 to TRBJ2-5; TRBD1 is a possible D gene (6 bases). Germline CDR1 reads SGHRS; CDR2 reads YFSETQ. With 4 bases removed from V and 4 bases from J, the gap between germline ends came to 14 bases. The CDR3 extends over 14 amino acids.